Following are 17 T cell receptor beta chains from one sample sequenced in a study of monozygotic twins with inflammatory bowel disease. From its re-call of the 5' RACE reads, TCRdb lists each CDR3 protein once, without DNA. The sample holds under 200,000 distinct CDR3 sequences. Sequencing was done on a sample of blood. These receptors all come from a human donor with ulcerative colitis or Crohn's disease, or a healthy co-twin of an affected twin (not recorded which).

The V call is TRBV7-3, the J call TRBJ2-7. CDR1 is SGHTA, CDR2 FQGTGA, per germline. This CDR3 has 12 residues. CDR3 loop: CASRADTYEQYF.

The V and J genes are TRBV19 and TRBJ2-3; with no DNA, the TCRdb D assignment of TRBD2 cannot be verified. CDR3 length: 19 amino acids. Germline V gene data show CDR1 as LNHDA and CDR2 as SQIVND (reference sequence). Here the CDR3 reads CASNPSGVTSKRRSDTQYF.

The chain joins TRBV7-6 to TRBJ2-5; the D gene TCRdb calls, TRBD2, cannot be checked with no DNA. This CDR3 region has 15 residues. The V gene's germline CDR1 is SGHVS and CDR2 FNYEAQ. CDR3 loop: CASSQQGSGKETQYF.

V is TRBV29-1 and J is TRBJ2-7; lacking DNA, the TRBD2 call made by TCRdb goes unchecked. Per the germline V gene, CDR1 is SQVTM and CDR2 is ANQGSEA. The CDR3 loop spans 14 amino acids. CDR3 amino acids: CSVEERAYGCEQYF.

The CDR3: CASGGQQWGYTF. This chain links TRBV2 with TRBJ1-2; TCRdb calls TRBD1, which cannot be checked without DNA. The CDR3 runs 12 residues. Germline-derived CDR1 and CDR2 are SNHLY and FYNNEI.

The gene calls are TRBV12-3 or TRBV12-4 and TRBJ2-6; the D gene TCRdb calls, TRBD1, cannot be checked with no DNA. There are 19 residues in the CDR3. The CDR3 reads CASSLLGTGLSLGANVLTF.

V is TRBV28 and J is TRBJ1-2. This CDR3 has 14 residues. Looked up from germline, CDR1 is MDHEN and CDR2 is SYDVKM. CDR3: CASSKQGRNYGYTF.

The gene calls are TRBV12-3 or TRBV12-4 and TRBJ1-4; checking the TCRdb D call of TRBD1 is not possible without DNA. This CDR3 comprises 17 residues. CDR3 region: CASSPDRGSSYHEKLFF.

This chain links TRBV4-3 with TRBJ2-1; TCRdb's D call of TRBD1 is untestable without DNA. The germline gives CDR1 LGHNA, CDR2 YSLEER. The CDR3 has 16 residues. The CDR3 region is CASSRRSVLGGNEQFF.

This CDR3 is CASSEWKGSAHEQYF. This sequence joins TRBV25-1 and TRBJ2-7. Germline V gene lookup returns CDR1 MGHDK and CDR2 SYGVNS. The CDR3 consists of 15 residues.

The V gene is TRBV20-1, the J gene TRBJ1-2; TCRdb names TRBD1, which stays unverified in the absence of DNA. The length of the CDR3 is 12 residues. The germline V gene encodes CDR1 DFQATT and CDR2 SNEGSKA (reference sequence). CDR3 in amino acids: CSGDRGLYGYTF.

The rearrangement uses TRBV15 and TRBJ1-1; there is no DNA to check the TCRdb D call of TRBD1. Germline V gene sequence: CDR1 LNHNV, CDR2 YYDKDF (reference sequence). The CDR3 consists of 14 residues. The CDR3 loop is CATSRDIGGRGAFF.

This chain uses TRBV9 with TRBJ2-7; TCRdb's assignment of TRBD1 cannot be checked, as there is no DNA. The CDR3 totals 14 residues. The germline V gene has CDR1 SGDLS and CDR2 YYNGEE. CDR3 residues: CASSMGTGFYEQYF.

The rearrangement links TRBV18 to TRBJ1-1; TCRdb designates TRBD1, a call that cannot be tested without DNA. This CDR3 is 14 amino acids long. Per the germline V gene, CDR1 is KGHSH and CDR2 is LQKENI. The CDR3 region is CASSPSRVNTEAFF. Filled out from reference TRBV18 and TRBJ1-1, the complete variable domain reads NAGVMQNPRHLVRRRGQEARLRCSPMKGHSHVYWYRQLPEEGLKFMVYLQKENIIDESGMPKERFSAEFPKEGPSILRIQQVVRGDSAAYFCASSPSRVNTEAFFGQGTRLTVV.

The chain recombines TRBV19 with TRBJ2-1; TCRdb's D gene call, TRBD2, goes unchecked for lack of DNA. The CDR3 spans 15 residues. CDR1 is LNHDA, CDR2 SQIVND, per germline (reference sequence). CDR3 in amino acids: CASSRVLAGYNEQFF.

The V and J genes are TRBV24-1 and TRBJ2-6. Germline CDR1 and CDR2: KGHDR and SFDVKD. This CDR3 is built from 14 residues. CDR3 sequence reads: CAASDGFGANVLTF.

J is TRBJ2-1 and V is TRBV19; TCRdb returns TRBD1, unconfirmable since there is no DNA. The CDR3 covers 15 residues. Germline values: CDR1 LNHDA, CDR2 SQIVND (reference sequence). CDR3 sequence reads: CASSIRDRVYNEQFF.